This T cell receptor (beta chain) was captured in a study of control samples from healthy donors and cancer patients. Using immunoSEQ multiplex PCR, the repertoire was profiled, and TCRdb retains in-frame clones only, with some absent. The repertoire includes fewer than 200,000 clones, approximately 92% of them detected once, and about 4% sits in the top ten. The CDR3 runs to 16 residues. V gene TRBV12-2 combines with J gene TRBJ2-1; the table's D call of TRBD1 was not tested on the DNA. TRBV12-2 is an annotated pseudogene. Source material: blood. The sequence derives from a woman aged 60-75 years in good health. CDR3 in DNA: TGTGCAAGTCGCCATCTCGGACAGTGGTCCTACAATGAGCAGTTCTTC. Protein product: CASRHLGQWSYNEQFF.